What follows are 22 T cell receptor beta chains derived from one specimen sequenced in a study of beta chain features in type 1 diabetes. Study-wide findings and caveats: Type 1 diabetes patients showed a moderate but significant shortening of TCRB CDR3s in all four CD4+ subsets.

The whole isolated RNA underwent reverse transcription, so sequencing captured expressed TCRB transcripts. Profiled with immunoSEQ multiplex PCR; TCRdb holds only in-frame clones, not every one. Of 400,000 or so clones in the sample, over 8.5% are singletons; the top ten hold roughly 0.54%. No antigen has been assigned to these receptors. Sample: central memory CD4+ T cells from blood. The receptors stem from a young man with type 1 diabetes.

This clone was counted between two and nine times. The chain employs TRBV29-1 and TRBJ2-7; 7 bases agree with TRBD1. V shed 4 bases, J shed 6 bases, and the junction held 9 bases outside the gene matches. The CDR3 has 13 residues. Germline CDR1 SQVTM, CDR2 ANQGSEA. As DNA, the CDR3 is TGCAGCGTTGGAGTGCAGGGGGTAAGCGAGCAGTACTTC. Its translation is CSVGVQGVSEQYF.

The chain links TRBV5-1 to TRBJ2-5, with a possible D match to TRBD1 (6 bases). V lost 3 bases, J lost 5 bases, and 14 bases lay in between. The CDR3 contains 14 residues. CDR1 SGHRS and CDR2 YFSETQ come from the germline V gene. The CDR3 DNA sequence: TGCGCCAGCAGCTCACAGGGTGCTATGGAGACCCAGTACTTC. Translation: CASSSQGAMETQYF.

The chain carries TRBV5-4 and TRBJ2-1; no clear D gene. CDR1 is SGHNT and CDR2 is YYREEE in the germline V gene (reference sequence). Trimming removed 0 bases at V and 9 bases at J, with 7 bases between. The CDR3 has 12 residues. The CDR3 loop is CASSLDTFEQFF. The CDR3 DNA follows: TGTGCCAGCAGCTTGGACACGTTTGAGCAGTTCTTC.

This clone was recorded at least ten times. The gene calls are TRBV19 and TRBJ2-1; D gene uncertain. With 6 bases removed from V and 5 bases from J, the gap between germline ends came to 17 bases. Germline V gene sequence: CDR1 LNHDA, CDR2 SQIVND (reference sequence). This CDR3 is built from 15 residues. DNA of the CDR3: TGTGCCAGTAGCAGAACGGGCGGACCCCACAATGAGCAGTTCTTC. This encodes CASSRTGGPHNEQFF.

With regard to this clone: Since a much larger clone is just one base distant, this may be a read error. The conserved final phenylalanine or tryptophan is absent from the CDR3, which likely points to a read error. The chain links TRBV6-4 to TRBJ2-3, with 9 bases identical to TRBD1. The trim removed 6 bases at V and 4 bases at J, leaving 5 bases unmatched. Germline loops: CDR1 MRHNA, CDR2 SNTAGT. There are 14 residues in the CDR3. The CDR3 DNA reads as TGTGCCAGCAGCCCGGGACAGGGCGCAGATACGCAGTATCTT. It codes for CASSPGQGADTQYL.

The CDR3 DNA reads TGTGCCAGCAGTCCAGAGCAGGACACTGAAGCTTTCTTT. It specifies CASSPEQDTEAFF. The chain is built from TRBV28 and TRBJ1-1; D unresolved. V was clipped by 5 bases and J by 3 bases, with 10 bases between them. Germline V CDR1 and CDR2: MDHEN, SYDVKM. This CDR3 has 13 amino acids.

DNA for the CDR3: TGTGCCAGCAGCGAAACTTTTAGCAGCTGGCAGCGGCAGTACTTC. Residues: CASSETFSSWQRQYF. The rearrangement uses TRBV7-3 and TRBJ2-7; D uncertain. CDR3 length equals 15 residues. CDR1 is SGHTA, CDR2 FQGTGA, per germline. Trimming cost V 5 bases and J 9 bases, with 23 bases left between them.

The sample holds a few counts of this clone. The chain uses TRBV30 and TRBJ2-7; 10 nucleotides agree with TRBD2. This CDR3 region has 13 residues. CDR1 GTSNPN and CDR2 SVGIG come from the germline V gene (reference sequence). With V trimmed by 5 bases and J by 7 bases, 8 bases remained unmatched. The CDR3 is CAWRSSGREEQYF. The CDR3 region has the DNA TGTGCCTGGCGGAGCAGCGGGAGGGAGGAGCAGTACTTC.

This clone was counted between two and nine times. This chain uses TRBV5-5 with TRBJ2-4; D is perhaps TRBD1 (6 bases). The CDR3 has 15 amino acids. V shed 3 bases and J shed 9 bases, with 19 bases lying between them. Germline-derived CDR1 and CDR2 are SGHKS and YYEKEE (reference sequence). As DNA, the CDR3 is TGTGCCAGCAGCTCCCATAGCACAGGGAGTGGCATTCAGTACTTC. Residues: CASSSHSTGSGIQYF.

A few counts support this clone. The gene calls are TRBV18 and TRBJ2-1; 11 positions match TRBD2. Germline trimming cut 3 bases from V and 4 bases from J; bases unmatched to any gene: 5. Germline loops: CDR1 KGHSH, CDR2 LQKENI. The CDR3 is made up of 16 amino acids. CDR3 in amino acids: CASSPSGTSGYNEQFF. CDR3 sequence (DNA): TGTGCCAGCTCACCCTCCGGGACTAGCGGATACAATGAGCAGTTCTTC.

In regard to this clone: Other DNA sequences from this sample encode an identical CDR3 as well. The V and J genes are TRBV30 and TRBJ2-3; 11 positions match TRBD2. Unmatched junction bases numbered 10, after V lost 1 base and J lost 7 bases. The germline V gene has CDR1 GTSNPN and CDR2 SVGIG (reference sequence). This CDR3 comprises 16 residues. The CDR3: CAWSGRGTSGTNTQYF. CDR3 DNA: TGTGCCTGGAGTGGGCGAGGGACTAGCGGAACAAATACGCAGTATTTT.

The table lists this clone with many counts. The chain has TRBV29-1 and TRBJ2-7; no definite D call. There are 13 residues in the CDR3. Deletions cut 5 bases from V and 2 bases from J, with 13 bases between. From germline, CDR1 is SQVTM and CDR2 ANQGSEA. The CDR3 sequence: CSVYQTGAYEQYF. For the CDR3, the DNA is TGCAGCGTTTACCAGACTGGAGCCTACGAGCAGTACTTC.

V is TRBV7-2 and J is TRBJ2-1, with 8 bases aligning to TRBD1. This CDR3 comprises 15 residues. With 3 bases clipped from V and 6 bases from J, the junction kept 7 bases outside the gene matches. Germline CDR1 reads SGHTA; CDR2 reads FQGNSA. The CDR3 spells CASSFFDRGSNEQFF. Here the CDR3 DNA reads TGTGCCAGCAGCTTCTTCGACAGGGGATCCAATGAGCAGTTCTTC.

The V gene is TRBV11-2, the J gene TRBJ1-1; D unresolved. Trimming took 10 bases from V and 1 from J, leaving 13 bases between them. The CDR3 extends over 13 amino acids. The germline gives CDR1 SGHAT, CDR2 FQNNGV. The CDR3 sequence: CATKRVGNTEAFF. The CDR3, as DNA: TGTGCCACAAAAAGGGTAGGGAACACTGAAGCTTTCTTT.

The chain uses TRBV9 and TRBJ2-2, with a possible D match to TRBD2 (6 bases). CDR3 length: 16 amino acids. In germline, CDR1 is SGDLS, CDR2 YYNGEE. Trimming pared 0 bases from V and 5 bases from J, leaving 14 bases between. For the CDR3, the DNA is TGTGCCAGCAGCGTAGCGAAGGTGGCGGGAACCGGGGAGCTGTTTTTT. It specifies CASSVAKVAGTGELFF.

The sample holds many counts of this clone. This chain uses TRBV28 with TRBJ2-7; D not certain. The CDR3 spans 14 residues. Trimming cost V 7 bases and J 2 bases, with 15 bases left between them. Germline V gene lookup returns CDR1 MDHEN and CDR2 SYDVKM. Written as DNA, the CDR3 is TGTGCCAGCACCCCGAGTGAACTTGCCTACGAGCAGTACTTC. It translates to CASTPSELAYEQYF. Variable domain in full (rest from reference TRBV28 and TRBJ2-7): DVKVTQSSRYLVKRTGEKVFLECVQDMDHENMFWYRQDPGLGLRLIYFSYDVKMKEKGDIPEGYSVSREKKERFSLILESASTNQTSMYLCASTPSELAYEQYFGPGTRLTVT.

This clone has just a few counts. CDR3 DNA: TGTGCCAGTAGTAGCGGACAGGGAGGTTTTATCGGCACTGAAGCTTTCTTT. Translated: CASSSGQGGFIGTEAFF. The chain recombines TRBV19 with TRBJ1-1; TRBD1 matches 8 bases. Germline loops: CDR1 LNHDA, CDR2 SQIVND (reference sequence). This CDR3 contains 17 residues. After removal of 4 bases from V and 4 bases from J, the junction contained 14 bases not matched to a gene.

The genes are TRBV5-1 and TRBJ2-7; D is ambiguous. V was cut by 1 base and J by 5 bases, with 4 bases left in between. CDR1 and CDR2 from the germline V gene are SGHRS and YFSETQ. This CDR3 has 11 amino acids. CDR3 sequence (DNA): TGCGCCAGCAGCTTGAACCACGAGCAGTACTTC. It is translated as CASSLNHEQYF.

This clone has more than one count but fewer than ten. The rearrangement joins TRBV7-2 to TRBJ2-1; TRBD1 aligns across 8 bases. V lost 5 bases and J lost 9; bases outside the gene matches: 9. The CDR3 spans 14 residues. CDR1 is SGHTA and CDR2 is FQGNSA in the germline V gene. CDR3 coding DNA: TGTGCCAGCAGCCCAACGAAGACAGGGGTTGAGCAGTTCTTC. Encoded protein: CASSPTKTGVEQFF. The whole variable domain, remainder taken from reference TRBV7-2 and TRBJ2-1, is GAGVSQSPSNKVTEKGKDVELRCDPISGHTALYWYRQSLGQGLEFLIYFQGNSAPDKSGLPSDRFSAERTGGSVSTLTIQRTQQEDSAVYLCASSPTKTGVEQFFGPGTRLTVL.

The chain joins TRBV18 to TRBJ2-3; unclear D gene. V was clipped by 2 bases and J by 0 bases, with 12 bases between them. Germline V gives CDR1 KGHSH, CDR2 LQKENI. The length of the CDR3 is 16 residues. CDR3 in DNA: TGTGCCAGCTCACCAGTCGCTGGTGGTAGCACAGATACGCAGTATTTT. This codes for CASSPVAGGSTDTQYF.

This clone was detected many times. The chain uses TRBV9 and TRBJ2-1; D might be TRBD2 (6 bases). Trimming removed 1 base from V and 0 bases from J, with 8 bases in between. Germline assignment: CDR1 SGDLS and CDR2 YYNGEE. This CDR3 spans 15 amino acids. The CDR3: CASSVTGSSYNEQFF. The DNA for the CDR3 is TGTGCCAGCAGCGTAACCGGGAGCTCCTACAATGAGCAGTTCTTC.

This clone has ten or more counts. The genes are TRBV18 and TRBJ1-2; 7 positions match TRBD1. The CDR3 loop spans 15 amino acids. The ends lost 4 bases at V and 8 bases at J; junction bases unmatched: 13. In germline, CDR1 is KGHSH, CDR2 LQKENI. Written as DNA, the CDR3 is TGTGCCAGCTCACTCGGACAGGCCGAAGGAGGCGGCTACACCTTC. It specifies CASSLGQAEGGGYTF. The full variable domain, its missing parts supplied by reference TRBV18 and TRBJ1-2, is NAGVMQNPRHLVRRRGQEARLRCSPMKGHSHVYWYRQLPEEGLKFMVYLQKENIIDESGMPKERFSAEFPKEGPSILRIQQVVRGDSAAYFCASSLGQAEGGGYTFGSGTRLTVV.